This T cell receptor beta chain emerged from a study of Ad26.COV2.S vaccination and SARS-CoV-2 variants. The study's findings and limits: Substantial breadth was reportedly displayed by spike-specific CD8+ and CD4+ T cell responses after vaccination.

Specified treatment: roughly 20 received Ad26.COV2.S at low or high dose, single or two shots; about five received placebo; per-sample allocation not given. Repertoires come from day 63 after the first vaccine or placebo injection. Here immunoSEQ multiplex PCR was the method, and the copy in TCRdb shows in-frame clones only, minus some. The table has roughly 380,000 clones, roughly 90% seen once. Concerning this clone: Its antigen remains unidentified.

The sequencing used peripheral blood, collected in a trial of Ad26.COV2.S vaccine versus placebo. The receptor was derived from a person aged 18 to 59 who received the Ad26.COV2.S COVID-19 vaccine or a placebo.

CDR3 amino acids: CATGTGGAPLHF. In nucleotides, the CDR3 is TGTGCCACGGGGACAGGAGGCGCACCCCTCCACTTT. The chain joins TRBV19 to TRBJ1-6; 8 bases map to TRBD1. The V and J ends lost 10 bases and 11 bases, in that order; junction bases with no gene match: 7. Germline V gene data show CDR1 as LNHDA and CDR2 as SQIVND (reference sequence). The CDR3 has 12 amino acids.